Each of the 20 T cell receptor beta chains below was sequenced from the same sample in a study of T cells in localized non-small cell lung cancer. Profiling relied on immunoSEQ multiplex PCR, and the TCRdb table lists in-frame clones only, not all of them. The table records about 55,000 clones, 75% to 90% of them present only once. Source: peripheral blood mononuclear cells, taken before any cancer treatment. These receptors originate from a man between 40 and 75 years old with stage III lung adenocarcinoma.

CDR3: CASSLRPGTGNYGYTF. CDR3 DNA sequence: TGTGCCAGCAGCCTTCGTCCCGGGACAGGGAACTATGGCTACACCTTC. The chain couples TRBV9 to TRBJ1-2, with TRBD1 identical over 9 bases. The junction had 9 bases not matched to a gene; V was cut back by 4 bases and J by 2 bases. CDR1 SGDLS and CDR2 YYNGEE come from the germline V gene. CDR3 size: 16 residues. Filled out from reference TRBV9 and TRBJ1-2, the complete variable domain reads DSGVTQTPKHLITATGQRVTLRCSPRSGDLSVYWYQQSLDQGLQFLIQYYNGEERAKGNILERFSAQQFPDLHSELNLSSLELGDSALYFCASSLRPGTGNYGYTFGSGTRLTVV.

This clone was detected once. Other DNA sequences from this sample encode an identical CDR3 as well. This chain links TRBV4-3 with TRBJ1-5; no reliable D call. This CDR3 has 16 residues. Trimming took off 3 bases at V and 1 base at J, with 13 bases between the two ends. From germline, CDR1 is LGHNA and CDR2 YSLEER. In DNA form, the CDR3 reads TGCGCCAGCAGCCAGGATCTGCGGGTAAGCAATCAGCCCCAGCATTTT. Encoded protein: CASSQDLRVSNQPQHF.

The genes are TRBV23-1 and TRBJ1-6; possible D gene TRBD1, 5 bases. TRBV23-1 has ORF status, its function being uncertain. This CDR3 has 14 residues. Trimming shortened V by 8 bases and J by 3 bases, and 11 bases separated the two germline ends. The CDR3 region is CASLGGYYNSPLHF. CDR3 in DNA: TGCGCCAGCCTGGGGGGTTACTATAATTCACCCCTCCACTTT.

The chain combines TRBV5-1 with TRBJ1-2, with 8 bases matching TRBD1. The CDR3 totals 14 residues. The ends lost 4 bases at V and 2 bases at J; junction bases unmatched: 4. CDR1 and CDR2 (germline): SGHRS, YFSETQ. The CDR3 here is CASSEGTGNYGYTF. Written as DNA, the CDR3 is TGCGCCAGCAGCGAGGGGACAGGAAACTATGGCTACACCTTC.

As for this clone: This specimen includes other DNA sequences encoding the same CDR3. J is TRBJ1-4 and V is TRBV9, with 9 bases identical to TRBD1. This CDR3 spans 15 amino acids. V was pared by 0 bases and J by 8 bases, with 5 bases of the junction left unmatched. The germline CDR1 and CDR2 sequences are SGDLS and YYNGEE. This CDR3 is CASSVGGQGSEKLFF. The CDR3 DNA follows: TGTGCCAGCAGCGTAGGGGGACAGGGTTCGGAAAAACTGTTTTTT.

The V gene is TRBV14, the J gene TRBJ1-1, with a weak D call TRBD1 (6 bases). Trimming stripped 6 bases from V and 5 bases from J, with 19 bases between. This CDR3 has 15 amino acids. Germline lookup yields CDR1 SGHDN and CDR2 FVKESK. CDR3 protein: CASREEGGLWTEAFF. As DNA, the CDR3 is TGTGCCAGCAGGGAAGAAGGGGGGCTGTGGACTGAAGCTTTCTTT.

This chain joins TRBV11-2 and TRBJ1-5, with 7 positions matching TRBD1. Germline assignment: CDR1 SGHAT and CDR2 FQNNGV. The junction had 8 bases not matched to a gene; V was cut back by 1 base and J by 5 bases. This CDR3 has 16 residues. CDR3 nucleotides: TGTGCCAGCAGCTTAGGGGGTAGGACAGGAGATCAGCCCCAGCATTTT. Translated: CASSLGGRTGDQPQHF.

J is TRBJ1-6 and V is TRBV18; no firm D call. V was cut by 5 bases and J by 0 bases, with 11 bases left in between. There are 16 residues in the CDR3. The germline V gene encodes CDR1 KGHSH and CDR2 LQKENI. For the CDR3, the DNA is TGTGCCAGCTCATTATCGACTAGCTCCTATAATTCACCCCTCCACTTT. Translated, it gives CASSLSTSSYNSPLHF.

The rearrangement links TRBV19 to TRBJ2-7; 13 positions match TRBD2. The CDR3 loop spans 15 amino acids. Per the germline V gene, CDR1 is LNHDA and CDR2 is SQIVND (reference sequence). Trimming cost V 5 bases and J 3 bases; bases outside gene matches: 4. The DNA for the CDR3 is TGTGCCAGTAGTGTAGGACTAGCGGGAGACTACGAGCAGTACTTC. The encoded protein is CASSVGLAGDYEQYF.

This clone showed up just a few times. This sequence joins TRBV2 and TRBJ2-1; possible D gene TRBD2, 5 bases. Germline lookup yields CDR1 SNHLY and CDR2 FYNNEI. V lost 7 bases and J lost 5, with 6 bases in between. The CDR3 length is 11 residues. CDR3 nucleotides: TGTGCCAGCATAGCGAACAATGAGCAGTTCTTC. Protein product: CASIANNEQFF.

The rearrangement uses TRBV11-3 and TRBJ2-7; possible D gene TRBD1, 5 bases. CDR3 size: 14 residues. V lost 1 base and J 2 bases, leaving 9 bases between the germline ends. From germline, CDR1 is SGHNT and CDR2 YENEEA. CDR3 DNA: TGTGCCAGCAGCTTAGGACAGATCGCCTACGAGCAGTACTTC. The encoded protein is CASSLGQIAYEQYF.

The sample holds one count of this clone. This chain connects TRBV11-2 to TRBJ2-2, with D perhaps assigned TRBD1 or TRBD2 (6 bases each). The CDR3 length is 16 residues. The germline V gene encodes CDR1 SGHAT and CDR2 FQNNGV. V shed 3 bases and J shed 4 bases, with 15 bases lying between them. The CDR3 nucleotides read TGTGCCAGCAGCTTCTTCGGGGGCACCCTCACCGGGGAGCTGTTTTTT. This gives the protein CASSFFGGTLTGELFF.

The CDR3 protein is CSAGGPYEQYF. In DNA form, the CDR3 reads TGCAGTGCCGGGGGCCCATACGAGCAGTACTTC. The chain is built from TRBV20-1 and TRBJ2-7; D tentatively fits TRBD1 or TRBD2 (6 bases each). Germline lookup yields CDR1 DFQATT and CDR2 SNEGSKA (reference sequence). The germline V and J ends were trimmed by 6 bases and 4 bases, with 10 bases remaining between them. The CDR3 runs to 11 residues.

The CDR3 nucleotides are TGCGCCAGCAGCTTGGGGACAGGGAAATACCAGCCCCAGCATTTT. This translates into CASSLGTGKYQPQHF. The chain uses TRBV5-1 and TRBJ1-5; 8 bases align to TRBD1. The length of the CDR3 is 15 residues. The trim removed 0 bases at V and 7 bases at J, leaving 6 bases unmatched. From germline, CDR1 is SGHRS and CDR2 YFSETQ. Using reference TRBV5-1 and TRBJ1-5 for the parts outside the CDR3, the full variable domain is KAGVTQTPRYLIKTRGQQVTLSCSPISGHRSVSWYQQTPGQGLQFLFEYFSETQRNKGNFPGRFSGRQFSNSRSEMNVSTLELGDSALYLCASSLGTGKYQPQHFGDGTRLSIL.

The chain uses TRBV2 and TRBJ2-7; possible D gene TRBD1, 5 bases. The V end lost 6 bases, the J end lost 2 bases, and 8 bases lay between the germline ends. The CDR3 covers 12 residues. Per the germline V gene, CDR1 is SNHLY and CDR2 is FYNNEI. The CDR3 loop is CASSLQAYEQYF. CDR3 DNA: TGTGCCAGCAGCCTACAGGCCTACGAGCAGTACTTC.

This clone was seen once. CDR3 bases: TGTGCCATCAGTGAGACAGATTACGAGCAGTACTTC. Its protein product is CAISETDYEQYF. The chain employs TRBV10-3 and TRBJ2-7; no clear D gene. V was shortened by 2 bases and J by 4 bases, with 6 bases between the two germline ends. Germline CDR1 ENHRY, CDR2 SYGVKD. The CDR3 contains 12 residues.

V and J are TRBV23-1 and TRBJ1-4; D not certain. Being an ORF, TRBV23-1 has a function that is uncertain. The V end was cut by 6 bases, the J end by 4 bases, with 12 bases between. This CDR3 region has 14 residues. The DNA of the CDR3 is TGCGCCAGCAGCTGGGTCGAGGATAATGAAAAACTGTTTTTT. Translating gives CASSWVEDNEKLFF.

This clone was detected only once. CDR3 sequence reads: CASSPGEGNQPQHF. The CDR3 DNA follows: TGTGCCAGCAGTCCAGGGGAAGGCAATCAGCCCCAGCATTTT. The chain employs TRBV6-6 and TRBJ1-5, with D tentatively TRBD1 (6 bases). This CDR3 has 14 amino acids. The germline V gene has CDR1 MNHNY and CDR2 SVGAGI (reference sequence). V was pared by 5 bases and J by 2 bases, with 10 bases between.

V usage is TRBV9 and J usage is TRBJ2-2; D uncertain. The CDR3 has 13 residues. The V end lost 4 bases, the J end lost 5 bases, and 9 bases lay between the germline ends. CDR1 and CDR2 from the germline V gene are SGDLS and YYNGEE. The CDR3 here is CASSPRSTGELFF. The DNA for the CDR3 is TGTGCCAGCAGCCCGAGAAGTACCGGGGAGCTGTTTTTT. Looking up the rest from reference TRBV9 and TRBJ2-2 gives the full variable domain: DSGVTQTPKHLITATGQRVTLRCSPRSGDLSVYWYQQSLDQGLQFLIQYYNGEERAKGNILERFSAQQFPDLHSELNLSSLELGDSALYFCASSPRSTGELFFGEGSRLTVL.

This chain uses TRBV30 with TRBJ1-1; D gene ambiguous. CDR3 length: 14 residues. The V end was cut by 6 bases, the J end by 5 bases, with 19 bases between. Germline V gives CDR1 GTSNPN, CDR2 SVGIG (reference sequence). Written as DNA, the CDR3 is TGTGCCTGTAATACCGGTGGATCGGGGACTGAAGCTTTCTTT. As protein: CACNTGGSGTEAFF.